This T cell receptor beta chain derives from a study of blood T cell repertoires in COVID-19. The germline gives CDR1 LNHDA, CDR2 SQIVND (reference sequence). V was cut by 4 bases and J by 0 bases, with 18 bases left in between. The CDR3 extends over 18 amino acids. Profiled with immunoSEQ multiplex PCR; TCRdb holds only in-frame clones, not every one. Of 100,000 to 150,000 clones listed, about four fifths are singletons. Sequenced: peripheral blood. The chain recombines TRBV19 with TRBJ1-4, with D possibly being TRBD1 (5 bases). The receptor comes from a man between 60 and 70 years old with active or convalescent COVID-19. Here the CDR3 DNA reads TGTGCCAGTAGTACCCATTTTGGGACTCCCACAACTAATGAAAAACTGTTTTTT. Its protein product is CASSTHFGTPTTNEKLFF. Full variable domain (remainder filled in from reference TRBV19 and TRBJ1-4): DGGITQSPKYLFRKEGQNVTLSCEQNLNHDAMYWYRQDPGQGLRLIYYSQIVNDFQKGDIAEGYSVSREKKESFPLTVTSAQKNPTAFYLCASSTHFGTPTTNEKLFFGSGTQLSVL.